A selection of T cell receptor beta chains follows, all from one sample in a study of CD8+ T cells in alopecia areata. Clones were read by immunoSEQ multiplex PCR, and TCRdb kept only the in-frame ones, dropping some. The data contain around 140,000 clones, about 50% of them singletons. The sample in question was CD8+ T cells sorted from blood, obtained at week 0. Receptors originate from a human donor with alopecia areata. The conserved cysteine and the conserved F or W are not part of the CDR3 here. A D gene is named only where the DNA matches it firmly.

v_gene	d_gene	j_gene	CDR3aa
TRBV27	-	TRBJ2-7	ASSSSPLYEQY
TRBV5-6	-	TRBJ2-3	ASSWEDMAQY
TRBV5-4	-	TRBJ2-2	ASVDGANTGELF
TRBV6-5	-	TRBJ1-5	ASSYKNSNQPQH
TRBV7-3	TRBD2	TRBJ2-1	ASSSSGGAHNEQF
TRBV7-9	-	TRBJ1-1	ASSPVQGGTEAF
TRBV5-1	-	TRBJ2-5	ASSLRAAVETQY
TRBV29-1	TRBD1	TRBJ1-2	SVEDNKQGRGYGYT
TRBV6-6	TRBD1	TRBJ2-2	ASNDLTGGTGELF
TRBV5-6	-	TRBJ2-1	ASSLGSSRDEQF
TRBV4-3	-	TRBJ2-3	ASSQVLQRSTDTQY
TRBV9	-	TRBJ1-2	ASSYDSYGYT
TRBV29-1	-	TRBJ2-7	SVEELKVTGTRDYEQY
TRBV6-5	-	TRBJ1-5	ASRGGADQPQH
TRBV30	-	TRBJ2-1	AWKWGNNEQF
TRBV11-2	-	TRBJ1-5	ASSLGLRDQPQH
TRBV9	-	TRBJ1-6	ASSVGEVSPLH
TRBV15	-	TRBJ2-5	ATSRTPDLAYETQY
TRBV5-1	-	TRBJ2-7	ASSLGPWSYEQY
TRBV9	-	TRBJ1-5	ASSVSIEGNQPQH
TRBV5-6	-	TRBJ1-1	ASSVGFGRNTEAF
TRBV27	TRBD2	TRBJ2-1	ATSVSSGYNEQF
TRBV5-6	TRBD1	TRBJ2-3	ASSSLDRGLTDTQY
TRBV29-1	TRBD2	TRBJ2-7	SVPGLAGVVEQY
TRBV6-5	-	TRBJ2-2	ASSFVNTGELF
TRBV6-5	-	TRBJ2-2	ASSYSGNTGELF
TRBV9	-	TRBJ2-7	ASSNDLTGKREQY
TRBV29-1	-	TRBJ1-4	SVVETGEKLF
TRBV2	-	TRBJ2-2	ASSVDETGELF
TRBV27	-	TRBJ2-2	ASSFQLPVGELF
TRBV30	-	TRBJ1-2	AWSEGQPQPNYGYT
TRBV5-6	-	TRBJ2-3	ASSPGGADTQY
TRBV19	TRBD1	TRBJ1-5	ASSPRDRGLEPQH
TRBV25-1	-	TRBJ1-2	ASTGGYGYT
TRBV29-1	-	TRBJ2-7	SARDGQTYEQY
TRBV2	-	TRBJ2-5	ASSRMSGSWETQY